This TCR beta chain was sequenced during a study of T cell responses to AZD1222 COVID-19 vaccine. Study observations and caveats: Repertoire collection took place solely once the T cell response had peaked. Only six individuals given AZD1222 were seropositive at baseline.

The CDR3 extends over 15 amino acids. The V end lost 2 bases, the J end lost 1 base, and 11 bases lay between the germline ends. Germline loops: CDR1 SEHNR, CDR2 FQNEAQ (reference sequence). Comment on this clone: Antigen specificity is unknown.

The data were produced by immunoSEQ multiplex PCR, yet TCRdb's version contains in-frame clones alone and is incomplete. This sample has about 130,000 clones, with 84% found just once. This chain joins TRBV7-9 and TRBJ1-1; D might be TRBD1 (5 bases). The source is an adult in good health. Sequencing used peripheral blood, obtained on day 0 of AZD1222 vaccination. The CDR3 region has the DNA TGTGCCAGCAGCTTACGCGGGAGGGGGAACACTGAAGCTTTCTTT. This sequence encodes CASSLRGRGNTEAFF.